Following are 20 T cell receptor beta chains from one sample sequenced in a study of blood T cells in healthy people across ages. It was with a sample-barcoded 5' primer and a J-beta primer mix that a second PCR of roughly 7 to 12 cycles was run. TCRdb recomputed calls from the 5' RACE reads with MiXCR, one row per CDR3 protein. This sample has 550,000 to 800,000 distinct CDR3 sequences; around 21% occur once, and the top ten carry under 4%. The sequenced sample consisted of blood. These receptors were taken from a man between 70 and 80 years old in good health.

The chain couples TRBV29-1 to TRBJ2-3; D is possibly TRBD1 (5 bases). Germline CDR1 reads SQVTM; CDR2 reads ANQGSEA. The V end was cut by 6 bases, the J end by 0 bases, with 16 bases between. The CDR3 runs 15 residues. Here the CDR3 reads CSVDDSGVSTDTQYF. The CDR3 nucleotides read TGCAGCGTCGACGACAGTGGAGTCAGCACAGATACGCAGTATTTT.

V usage is TRBV7-2 and J usage is TRBJ2-5, with a tentative D call TRBD2 (5 bases). V was clipped by 0 bases and J by 5 bases, with 10 bases between them. Looked up from germline, CDR1 is SGHTA and CDR2 is FQGNSA. CDR3 length: 14 residues. The CDR3 sequence: CASSLAPRRETQYF. The CDR3 coding sequence is TGTGCCAGCAGCTTAGCCCCTAGGAGGGAGACCCAGTACTTC. The complete variable domain, with remaining parts taken from reference TRBV7-2 and TRBJ2-5, reads GAGVSQSPSNKVTEKGKDVELRCDPISGHTALYWYRQSLGQGLEFLIYFQGNSAPDKSGLPSDRFSAERTGGSVSTLTIQRTQQEDSAVYLCASSLAPRRETQYFGPGTRLLVL.

About this clonotype: One junction end disagrees with the germline gene, perhaps due to a read error. The chain is built from TRBV5-1 and TRBJ2-3; possibly TRBD1 or TRBD2 for D (6 bases each). The CDR3 consists of 15 residues. Germline V gene sequence: CDR1 SGHRS, CDR2 YFSETQ. CDR3 DNA sequence: TGTGCCAGCAGTTTAGGGGGGCCTAGCACGGATACGCAGTATTTT. It yields the protein CASSLGGPSTDTQYF.

The rearrangement uses TRBV10-3 and TRBJ2-1; D possibly corresponds to TRBD2 (5 bases). V dropped 3 bases and J dropped 8 bases, with 17 bases sitting between them. Germline CDR1 is ENHRY and CDR2 is SYGVKD. This CDR3 is built from 15 residues. Here the CDR3 reads CAISEGFGDSDEQFF. As DNA, the CDR3 is TGTGCCATCAGTGAAGGTTTCGGGGATTCAGATGAGCAGTTCTTC.

The chain combines TRBV30 with TRBJ1-4, with TRBD1 identical over 10 bases. This CDR3 comprises 15 residues. After removal of 0 bases from V and 8 bases from J, the junction contained 6 bases not matched to a gene. CDR1 is GTSNPN, CDR2 SVGIG, per germline (reference sequence). The CDR3 region is CAWSVPTGGLEKLFF. For the CDR3, the DNA is TGTGCCTGGAGTGTACCGACAGGGGGCTTGGAAAAACTGTTTTTT.

With respect to this clonotype: At one boundary the junction diverges from the germline segment, which might be a read error. The gene calls are TRBV24-1 and TRBJ2-1; D may be TRBD1 or TRBD2 (5 bases each). CDR3 length: 15 residues. The V gene's germline CDR1 is KGHDR and CDR2 SFDVKD. In nucleotides, the CDR3 is TGTGCCACCAGTGATTCGGGGCTCTCCCACAATGAGCAGTTCTTC. It is translated as CATSDSGLSHNEQFF.

This clonotype was seen at least ten times. The rearrangement joins TRBV29-1 to TRBJ2-5, with D maybe TRBD1 (6 bases). The closer fit of TRBJ2-7 to the DNA end suggests the J call may be wrong. Germline CDR1 and CDR2: SQVTM and ANQGSEA. This CDR3 contains 15 residues. The CDR3, as DNA: TGCAGCGTTGCGGCCAGAACAGGGAGTTTAGACGAGCAGTACTTC. Its protein is CSVAARTGSLDEQYF.

The chain uses TRBV20-1 and TRBJ2-5, with D hard to call. There are 11 residues in the CDR3. V lost 5 bases, J lost 13 bases, and 17 bases lay in between. The germline CDR1 and CDR2 sequences are DFQATT and SNEGSKA (reference sequence). For the CDR3, the DNA is TGCAGTGCTTTATCACAACACGAGCGGTACTTC. It specifies CSALSQHERYF.

V gene TRBV7-8 combines with J gene TRBJ1-2, with TRBD1 as a possible D gene (5 bases). Looked up from germline, CDR1 is SGHVS and CDR2 is FQNEAQ. The CDR3 loop spans 16 amino acids. Trimming pared 1 base from V and 1 base from J, leaving 13 bases between. The CDR3 sequence: CASSLVRAENNYGYTF. CDR3 DNA: TGTGCCAGCAGCTTAGTCAGGGCAGAAAATAACTATGGCTACACCTTC.

As for this clonotype: A much more abundant neighbour one base away suggests this may be a read error. V usage is TRBV20-1 and J usage is TRBJ2-1; tentatively, D is TRBD2 (5 bases). This CDR3 has 14 residues. CDR1 is DFQATT and CDR2 is SNEGSKA in the germline V gene (reference sequence). The V and J ends lost 3 bases and 0 bases respectively, with 9 bases between them. Here the CDR3 reads CSARVGDSYNEQFF. DNA for the CDR3: TGCAGTGCTAGGGTCGGGGACTCCTACAATGAGCAGTTCTTC.

Points on this clonotype: A junction boundary mismatches the germline segment, possibly from a read error. V gene TRBV5-5 combines with J gene TRBJ2-2; TRBD2 is a possible D gene (5 bases). Germline CDR1 SGHKS, CDR2 YYEKEE (reference sequence). This CDR3 has 14 amino acids. The DNA for the CDR3 is TGTGCCAGCAGCCCACCTAGGAACACCGGGGAGCCGTTTTTT. Its translation: CASSPPRNTGEPFF.

This chain joins TRBV9 and TRBJ2-3, with 10 bases that match TRBD2. V lost 2 bases and J lost 1; bases outside the gene matches: 10. The CDR3 is 18 amino acids. Germline CDR1 SGDLS, CDR2 YYNGEE. The CDR3 region is CASSVRPLAGGGTDTQYF. The CDR3 nucleotides read TGTGCCAGCAGCGTTAGACCTTTAGCGGGAGGAGGCACAGATACGCAGTATTTT.

This clonotype was seen more than once but under ten times. The V and J genes are TRBV20-1 and TRBJ2-5; D unresolved. CDR1 and CDR2 (germline): DFQATT, SNEGSKA (reference sequence). This CDR3 has 14 amino acids. Trimming stripped 3 bases from V and 2 bases from J, with 13 bases between. CDR3 DNA: TGCAGTGCTAGGGACGGATGGTTGCAAGAGACCCAGTACTTC. Protein: CSARDGWLQETQYF.

This clonotype has a handful of counts. One junction end does not reproduce the germline sequence, and a read error may be involved. The CDR3 here is CATSREQGAYGCTF. CDR3 nucleotide sequence: TGTGCCACCAGCAGAGAGCAGGGCGCATATGGCTGCACCTTC. The chain is built from TRBV15 and TRBJ1-2, with D possibly being TRBD1 (5 bases). Looked up from germline, CDR1 is LNHNV and CDR2 is YYDKDF (reference sequence). The CDR3 is 14 residues long. The full variable domain, its missing parts supplied by reference TRBV15 and TRBJ1-2, is DAMVIQNPRYQVTQFGKPVTLSCSQTLNHNVMYWYQQKSSQAPKLLFHYYDKDFNNEADTPDNFQSRRPNTSFCFLDIRSPGLGDTAMYLCATSREQGAYGCTFGSGTRLTVV.

This clonotype has a handful of counts. This chain uses TRBV6-5 with TRBJ2-5; D perhaps matches TRBD1 (5 bases). Looked up from germline, CDR1 is MNHEY and CDR2 is SVGAGI. V was shortened by 1 base and J by 5 bases, with 14 bases between the two germline ends. This CDR3 has 15 residues. The CDR3: CASSYLGELPETQYF. Written as DNA, the CDR3 is TGTGCCAGCAGTTACTTAGGGGAATTGCCCGAGACCCAGTACTTC.

Only a few counts were recorded for this clonotype. The CDR3 is CSVARERYEQYF. The CDR3 DNA is TGCAGCGTTGCCCGGGAAAGGTACGAGCAGTACTTC. The chain uses TRBV29-1 and TRBJ2-7; D might be TRBD2 (5 bases). Germline V gives CDR1 SQVTM, CDR2 ANQGSEA. V lost 4 bases to trimming and J lost 4 bases, with 11 bases between them. The CDR3 loop spans 12 amino acids.

This clonotype was counted only a few times. The rearrangement joins TRBV27 to TRBJ2-7; D perhaps matches TRBD2 (6 bases). V was shortened by 5 bases and J by 0 bases, with 11 bases between the two germline ends. CDR1 and CDR2 (germline): MNHEY, SMNVEV (reference sequence). The CDR3 loop spans 14 amino acids. This chain's CDR3 is CASSPLAHSYEQYF. CDR3 nucleotide sequence: TGTGCCAGCAGTCCGCTAGCGCACTCCTACGAGCAGTACTTC.

A note on this clonotype: The junction departs from germline at one end; a sequencing error may be responsible. The chain uses TRBV6-2 or TRBV6-3 and TRBJ2-7; D might be TRBD1 or TRBD2, each matching 5 bases. The germline V gene encodes CDR1 MNHEY and CDR2 SVGEGT. This CDR3 contains 13 residues. This chain's CDR3 is CASRDPFSYEQYF. As DNA, the CDR3 is TGTGCTAGCAGGGACCCCTTCTCCTACGAGCAGTACTTC.

The chain carries TRBV7-9 and TRBJ1-1; 11 nucleotides line up with TRBD1. The CDR3 is 16 residues long. Germline loops: CDR1 SEHNR, CDR2 FQNEAQ (reference sequence). V was pared by 1 base and J by 0 bases, with 1 base of the junction left unmatched. The CDR3 bases are TGTGCCAGCAGCTTAGGGACAGGGGGCATGAACACTGAAGCTTTCTTT. This gives the protein CASSLGTGGMNTEAFF.

This clonotype was seen only a few times. The chain employs TRBV7-2 and TRBJ2-1; TRBD2 aligns across 7 bases. Germline V lookup: CDR1 SGHTA, CDR2 FQGNSA. V trimming: 5 bases; J trimming: 10 bases; junction bases outside the gene matches: 20. This CDR3 region has 17 residues. The CDR3 bases are TGTGCCAGCAGCCAGTGGGGATCGGGAGGACCGTTCGCGGAGCAGTTCTTC. Translation gives CASSQWGSGGPFAEQFF.